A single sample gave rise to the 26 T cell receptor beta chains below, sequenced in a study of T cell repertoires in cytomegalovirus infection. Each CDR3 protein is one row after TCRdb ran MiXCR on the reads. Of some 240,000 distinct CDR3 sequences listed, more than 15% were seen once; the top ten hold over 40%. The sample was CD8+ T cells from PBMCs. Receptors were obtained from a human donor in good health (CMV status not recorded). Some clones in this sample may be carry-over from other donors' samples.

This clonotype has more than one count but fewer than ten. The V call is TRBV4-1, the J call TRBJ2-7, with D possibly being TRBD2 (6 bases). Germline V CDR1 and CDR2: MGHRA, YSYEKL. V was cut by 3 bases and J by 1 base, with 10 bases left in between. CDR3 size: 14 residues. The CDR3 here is CASSHPGGSYEQYF. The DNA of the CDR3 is TGCGCCAGCAGCCACCCCGGGGGATCCTACGAGCAGTACTTC.

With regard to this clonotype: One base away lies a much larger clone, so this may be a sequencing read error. The CDR3 here is CASSLETGYLADEELFF. The CDR3 region has the DNA TGTGCCAGCAGCTTAGAGACAGGTTATCTCGCCGATGAAGAACTGTTTTTT. The gene calls are TRBV7-2 and TRBJ1-4; tentatively, D is TRBD1 (6 bases). Germline V gene lookup returns CDR1 SGHTA and CDR2 FQGNSA. The CDR3 runs to 17 residues.

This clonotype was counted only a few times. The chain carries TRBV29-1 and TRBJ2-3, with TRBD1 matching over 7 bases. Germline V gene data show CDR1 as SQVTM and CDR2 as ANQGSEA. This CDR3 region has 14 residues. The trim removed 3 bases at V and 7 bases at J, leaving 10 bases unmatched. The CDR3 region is CSVDAGGQSNTQYF. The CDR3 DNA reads TGCAGCGTTGATGCAGGGGGACAGTCGAATACGCAGTATTTT.

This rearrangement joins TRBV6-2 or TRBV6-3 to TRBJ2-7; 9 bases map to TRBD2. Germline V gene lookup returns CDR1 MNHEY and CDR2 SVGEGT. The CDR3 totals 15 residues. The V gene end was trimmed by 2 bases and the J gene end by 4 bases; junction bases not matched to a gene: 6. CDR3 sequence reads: CASSYAGGNQYEQYF. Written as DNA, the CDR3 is TGTGCCAGCAGTTACGCGGGGGGGAACCAATACGAGCAGTACTTC.

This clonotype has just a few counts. The CDR3 DNA reads as TGTGCCAGCAGCCTCTTCTCAGCCTGGGACACCGGGGAGCTGTTTTTT. It yields the protein CASSLFSAWDTGELFF. V is TRBV11-2 and J is TRBJ2-2; D not certain. The V end lost 5 bases, the J end lost 3 bases, and 16 bases lay between the germline ends. CDR1 SGHAT and CDR2 FQNNGV come from the germline V gene. The CDR3 has 16 residues.

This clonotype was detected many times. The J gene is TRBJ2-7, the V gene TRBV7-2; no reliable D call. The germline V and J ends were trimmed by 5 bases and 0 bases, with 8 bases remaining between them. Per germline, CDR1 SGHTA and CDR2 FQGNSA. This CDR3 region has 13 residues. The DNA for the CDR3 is TGTGCCAGCAGCCCGGCCGACTCCTACGAGCAGTACTTC. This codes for CASSPADSYEQYF.

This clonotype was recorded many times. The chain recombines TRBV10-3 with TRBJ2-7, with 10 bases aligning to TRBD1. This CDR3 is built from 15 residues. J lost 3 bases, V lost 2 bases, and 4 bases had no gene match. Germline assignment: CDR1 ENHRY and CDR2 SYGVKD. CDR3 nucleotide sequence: TGTGCCATCAGTGAGGCCGGGACAGGGGTCTACGAGCAGTACTTC. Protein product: CAISEAGTGVYEQYF.

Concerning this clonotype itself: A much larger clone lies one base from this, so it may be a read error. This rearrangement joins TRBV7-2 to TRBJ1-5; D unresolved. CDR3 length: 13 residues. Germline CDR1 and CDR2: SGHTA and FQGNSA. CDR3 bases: TGTGCCAGCGGCTTTCTATTAAATCAGCCCCAGCATTTT. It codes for CASGFLLNQPQHF.

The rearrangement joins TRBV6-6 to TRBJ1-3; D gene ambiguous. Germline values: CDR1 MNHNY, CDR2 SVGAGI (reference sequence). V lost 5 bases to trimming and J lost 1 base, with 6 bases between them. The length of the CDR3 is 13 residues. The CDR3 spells CASSAGSGNTIYF. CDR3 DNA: TGTGCCAGCAGTGCCGGATCTGGAAACACCATATATTTT.

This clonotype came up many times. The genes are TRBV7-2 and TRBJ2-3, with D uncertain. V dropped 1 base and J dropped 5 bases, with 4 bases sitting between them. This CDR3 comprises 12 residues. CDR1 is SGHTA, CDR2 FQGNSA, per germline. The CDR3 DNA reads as TGTGCCAGCAGCTTAGTAGGAGATACGCAGTATTTT. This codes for CASSLVGDTQYF.

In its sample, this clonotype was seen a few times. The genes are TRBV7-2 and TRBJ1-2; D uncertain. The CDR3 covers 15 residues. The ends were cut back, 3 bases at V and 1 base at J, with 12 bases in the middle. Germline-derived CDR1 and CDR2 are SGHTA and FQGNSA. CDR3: CASSFWNTDNYGYTF. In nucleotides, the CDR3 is TGTGCCAGCAGCTTTTGGAACACGGATAACTATGGCTACACCTTC.

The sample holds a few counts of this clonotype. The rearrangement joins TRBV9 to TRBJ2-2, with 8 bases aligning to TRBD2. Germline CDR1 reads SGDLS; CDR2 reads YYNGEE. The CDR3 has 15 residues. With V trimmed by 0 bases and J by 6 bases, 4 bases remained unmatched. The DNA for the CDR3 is TGTGCCAGCAGCGTAGTCCTCGGGGGGGCCGGGGAGCTGTTTTTT. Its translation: CASSVVLGGAGELFF. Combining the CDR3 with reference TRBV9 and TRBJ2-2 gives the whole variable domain DSGVTQTPKHLITATGQRVTLRCSPRSGDLSVYWYQQSLDQGLQFLIQYYNGEERAKGNILERFSAQQFPDLHSELNLSSLELGDSALYFCASSVVLGGAGELFFGEGSRLTVL.

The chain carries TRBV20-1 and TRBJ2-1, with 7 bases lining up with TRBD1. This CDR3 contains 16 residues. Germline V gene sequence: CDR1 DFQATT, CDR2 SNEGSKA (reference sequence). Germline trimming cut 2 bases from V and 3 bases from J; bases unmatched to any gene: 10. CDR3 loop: CSARTNRDRDYNEQFF. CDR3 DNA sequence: TGCAGTGCTAGAACTAACCGGGACAGAGACTACAATGAGCAGTTCTTC.

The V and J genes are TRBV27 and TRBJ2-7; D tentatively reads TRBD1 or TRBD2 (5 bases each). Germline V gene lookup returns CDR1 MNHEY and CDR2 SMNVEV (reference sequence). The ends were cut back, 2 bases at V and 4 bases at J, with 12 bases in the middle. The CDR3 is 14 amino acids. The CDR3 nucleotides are TGTGCCAGCAGTTTAATGGGGGACCTTTACGAGCAGTACTTC. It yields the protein CASSLMGDLYEQYF.

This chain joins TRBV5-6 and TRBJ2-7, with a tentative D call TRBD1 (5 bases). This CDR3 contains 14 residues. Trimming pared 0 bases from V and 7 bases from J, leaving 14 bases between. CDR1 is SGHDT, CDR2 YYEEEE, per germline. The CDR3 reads CASSLGAGPWEQYF. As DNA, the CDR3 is TGTGCCAGCAGCTTGGGCGCAGGGCCCTGGGAGCAGTACTTC. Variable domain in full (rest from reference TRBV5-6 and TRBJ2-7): DAGVTQSPTHLIKTRGQQVTLRCSPKSGHDTVSWYQQALGQGPQFIFQYYEEEERQRGNFPDRFSGHQFPNYSSELNVNALLLGDSALYLCASSLGAGPWEQYFGPGTRLTVT.

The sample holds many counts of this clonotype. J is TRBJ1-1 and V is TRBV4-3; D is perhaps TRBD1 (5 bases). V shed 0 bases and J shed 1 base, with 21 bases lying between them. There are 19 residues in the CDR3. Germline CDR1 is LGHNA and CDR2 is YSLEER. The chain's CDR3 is CASSQDKDPLGEGNTEAFF. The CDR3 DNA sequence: TGCGCCAGCAGCCAAGATAAGGACCCCTTGGGGGAAGGGAACACTGAAGCTTTCTTT.

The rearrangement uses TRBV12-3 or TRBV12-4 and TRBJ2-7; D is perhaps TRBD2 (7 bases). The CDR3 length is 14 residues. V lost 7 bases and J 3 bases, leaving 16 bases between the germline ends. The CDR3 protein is CASTSGGGGYEQYF. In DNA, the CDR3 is TGTGCCAGCACCTCGGGGGGAGGGGGCTACGAGCAGTACTTC.

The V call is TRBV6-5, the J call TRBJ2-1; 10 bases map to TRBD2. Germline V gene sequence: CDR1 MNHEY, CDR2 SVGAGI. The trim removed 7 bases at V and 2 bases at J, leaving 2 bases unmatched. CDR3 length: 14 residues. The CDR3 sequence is CASTTSGAYNEQFF. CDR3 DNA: TGTGCCAGCACCACTAGCGGGGCCTACAATGAGCAGTTCTTC.

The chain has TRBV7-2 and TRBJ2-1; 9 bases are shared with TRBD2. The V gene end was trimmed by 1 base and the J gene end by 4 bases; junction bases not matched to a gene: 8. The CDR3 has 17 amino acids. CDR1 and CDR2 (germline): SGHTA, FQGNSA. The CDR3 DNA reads TGTGCCAGCAGCTTAGTCGCGGGGGGGTATGTGTACAATGAGCAGTTCTTC. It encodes CASSLVAGGYVYNEQFF.

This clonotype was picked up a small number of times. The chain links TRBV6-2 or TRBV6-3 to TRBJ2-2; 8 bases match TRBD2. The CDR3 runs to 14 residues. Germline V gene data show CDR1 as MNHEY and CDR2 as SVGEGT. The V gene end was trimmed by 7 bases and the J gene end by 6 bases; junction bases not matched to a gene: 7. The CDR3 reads CASNERGIAGELFF. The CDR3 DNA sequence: TGTGCCAGCAACGAGCGGGGGATCGCCGGGGAGCTGTTTTTT.

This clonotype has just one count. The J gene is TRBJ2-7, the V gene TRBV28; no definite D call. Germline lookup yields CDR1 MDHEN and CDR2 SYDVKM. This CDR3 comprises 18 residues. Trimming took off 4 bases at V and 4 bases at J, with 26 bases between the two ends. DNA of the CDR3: TGTGCCAGCAGTTCCATCATCTTGGTTGACAACAGTCAATACGAGCAGTACTTC. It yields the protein CASSSIILVDNSQYEQYF.

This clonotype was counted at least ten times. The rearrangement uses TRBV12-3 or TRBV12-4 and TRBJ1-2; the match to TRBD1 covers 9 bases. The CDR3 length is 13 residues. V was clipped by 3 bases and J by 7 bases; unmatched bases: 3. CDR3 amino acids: CASSFTGGSGYTF. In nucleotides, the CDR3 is TGTGCCAGCAGTTTTACAGGGGGCAGTGGCTACACCTTC.

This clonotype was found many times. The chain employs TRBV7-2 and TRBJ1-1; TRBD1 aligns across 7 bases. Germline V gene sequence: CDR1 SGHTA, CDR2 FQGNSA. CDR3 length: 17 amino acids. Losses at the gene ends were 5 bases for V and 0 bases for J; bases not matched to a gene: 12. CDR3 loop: CASSRGPRGRLNTEAFF. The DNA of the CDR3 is TGTGCCAGCAGCCGAGGGCCCAGGGGGAGATTGAACACTGAAGCTTTCTTT.

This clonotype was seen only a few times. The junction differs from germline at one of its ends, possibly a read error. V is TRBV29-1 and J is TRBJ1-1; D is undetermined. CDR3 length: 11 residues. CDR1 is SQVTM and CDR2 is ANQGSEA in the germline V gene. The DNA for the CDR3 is TGCAGCGTTGAGGAGTGGCAGGTACTAATATTT. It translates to CSVEEWQVLIF. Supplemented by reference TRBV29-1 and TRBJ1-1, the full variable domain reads SAVISQKPSRDICQRGTSLTIQCQVDSQVTMMFWYRQQPGQSLTLIATANQGSEATYESGFVIDKFPISRPNLTFSTLTVSNMSPEDSSIYLCSVEEWQVLIFGQGTRLTVV.

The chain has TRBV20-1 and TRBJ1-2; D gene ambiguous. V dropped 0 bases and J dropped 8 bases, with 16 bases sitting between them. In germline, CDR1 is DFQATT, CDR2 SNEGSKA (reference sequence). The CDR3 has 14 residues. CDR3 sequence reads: CSARDPQRVGGYTF. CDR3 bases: TGCAGTGCTAGAGATCCCCAGAGGGTCGGGGGCTACACCTTC.

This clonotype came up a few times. The CDR3 reads CASSLAEGPRNTEAFF. DNA for the CDR3: TGTGCCAGCAGCTTAGCGGAGGGTCCTAGGAACACTGAAGCTTTCTTT. The chain combines TRBV11-2 with TRBJ1-1; D not resolved. The V end lost 1 base, the J end lost 1 base, and 13 bases lay between the germline ends. This CDR3 contains 16 residues. The V gene's germline CDR1 is SGHAT and CDR2 FQNNGV.